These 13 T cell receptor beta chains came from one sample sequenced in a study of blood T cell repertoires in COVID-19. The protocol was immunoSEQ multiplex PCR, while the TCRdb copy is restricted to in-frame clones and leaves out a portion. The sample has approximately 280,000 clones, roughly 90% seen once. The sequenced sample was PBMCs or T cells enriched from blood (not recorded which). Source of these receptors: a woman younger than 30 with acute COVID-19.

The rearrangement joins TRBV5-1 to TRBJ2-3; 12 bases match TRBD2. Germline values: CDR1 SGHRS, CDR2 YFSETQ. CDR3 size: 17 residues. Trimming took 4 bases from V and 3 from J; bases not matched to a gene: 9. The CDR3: CASSPTLAGGPTDTQYF. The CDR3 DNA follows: TGCGCCAGCAGCCCGACGCTAGCGGGAGGGCCGACAGATACGCAGTATTTT.

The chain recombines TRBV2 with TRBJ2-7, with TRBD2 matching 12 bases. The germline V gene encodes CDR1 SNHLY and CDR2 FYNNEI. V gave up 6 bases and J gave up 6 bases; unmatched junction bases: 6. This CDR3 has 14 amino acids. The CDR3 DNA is TGTGCCAGCAGGGGACTAGCGGGTGGAGGCGAGCAGTACTTC. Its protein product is CASRGLAGGGEQYF.

CDR3 bases: TGTGCGCCGGGGATCTCTGGAAACACCATATATTTT. Its translation is CAPGISGNTIYF. V gene TRBV5-6 combines with J gene TRBJ1-3; D is undetermined. CDR1 and CDR2 from the germline V gene are SGHDT and YYEEEE. This CDR3 has 12 residues.

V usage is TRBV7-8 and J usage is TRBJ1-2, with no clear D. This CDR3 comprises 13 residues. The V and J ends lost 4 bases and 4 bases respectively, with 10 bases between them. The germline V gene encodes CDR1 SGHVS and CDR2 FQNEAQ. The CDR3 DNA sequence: TGTGCCAGCAGCTGGGAGAGTGTCTATGGCTACACCTTC. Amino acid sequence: CASSWESVYGYTF.

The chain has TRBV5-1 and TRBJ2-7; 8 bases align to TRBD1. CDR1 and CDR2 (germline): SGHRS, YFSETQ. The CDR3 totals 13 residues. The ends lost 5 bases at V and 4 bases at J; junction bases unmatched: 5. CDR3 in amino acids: CASRGQELYEQYF. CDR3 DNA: TGCGCCAGCAGGGGACAGGAGCTATACGAGCAGTACTTC.

CDR3 DNA: TGTGCCAGCAGCCCCCAGAGGGAGGCTAATGAAAAACTGTTTTTT. Protein sequence: CASSPQREANEKLFF. The genes are TRBV7-2 and TRBJ1-4; no definite D call. From germline, CDR1 is SGHTA and CDR2 FQGNSA. The CDR3 extends over 15 amino acids. Trimming took off 5 bases at V and 3 bases at J, with 13 bases between the two ends.

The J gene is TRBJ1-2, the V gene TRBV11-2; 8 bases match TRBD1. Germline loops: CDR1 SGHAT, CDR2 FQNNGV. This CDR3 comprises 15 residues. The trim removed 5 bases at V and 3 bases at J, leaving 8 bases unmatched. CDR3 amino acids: CASSEGQGEDYGYTF. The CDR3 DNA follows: TGTGCCAGCAGCGAAGGACAGGGTGAGGACTATGGCTACACCTTC.

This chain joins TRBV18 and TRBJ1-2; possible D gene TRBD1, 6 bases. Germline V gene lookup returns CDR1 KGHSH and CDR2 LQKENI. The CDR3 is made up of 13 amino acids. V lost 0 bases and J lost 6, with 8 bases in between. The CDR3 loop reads CASSPPQGHGYTF. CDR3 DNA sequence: TGTGCCAGCTCACCACCGCAGGGGCATGGCTACACCTTC.

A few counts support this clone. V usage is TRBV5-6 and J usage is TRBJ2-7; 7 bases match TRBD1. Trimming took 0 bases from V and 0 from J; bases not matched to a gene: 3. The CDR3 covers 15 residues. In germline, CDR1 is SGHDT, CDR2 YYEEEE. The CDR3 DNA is TGTGCCAGCAGCTTGGAGGGGACAGTCTCCTACGAGCAGTACTTC. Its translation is CASSLEGTVSYEQYF.

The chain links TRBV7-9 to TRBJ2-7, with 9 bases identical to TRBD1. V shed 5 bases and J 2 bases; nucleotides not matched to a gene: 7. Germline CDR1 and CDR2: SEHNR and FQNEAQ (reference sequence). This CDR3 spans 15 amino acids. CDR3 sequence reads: CASSPGQGSAYEQYF. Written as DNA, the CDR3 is TGTGCCAGCAGCCCGGGACAGGGAAGCGCCTACGAGCAGTACTTC.

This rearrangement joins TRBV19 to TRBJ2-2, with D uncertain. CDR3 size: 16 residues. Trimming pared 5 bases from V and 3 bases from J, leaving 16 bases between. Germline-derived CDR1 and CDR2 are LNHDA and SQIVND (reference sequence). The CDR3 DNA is TGTGCCAGTAGTCTCCGGCCCCAAGAGGACACCGGGGAGCTGTTTTTT. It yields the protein CASSLRPQEDTGELFF. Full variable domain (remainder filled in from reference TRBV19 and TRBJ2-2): DGGITQSPKYLFRKEGQNVTLSCEQNLNHDAMYWYRQDPGQGLRLIYYSQIVNDFQKGDIAEGYSVSREKKESFPLTVTSAQKNPTAFYLCASSLRPQEDTGELFFGEGSRLTVL.

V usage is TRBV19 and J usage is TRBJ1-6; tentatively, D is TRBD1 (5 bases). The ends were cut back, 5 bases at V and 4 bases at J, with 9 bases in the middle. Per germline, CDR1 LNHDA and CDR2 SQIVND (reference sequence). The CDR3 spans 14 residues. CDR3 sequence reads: CASSPGQYNSPLHF. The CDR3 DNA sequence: TGTGCCAGTAGTCCTGGACAATATAATTCACCCCTCCACTTT.

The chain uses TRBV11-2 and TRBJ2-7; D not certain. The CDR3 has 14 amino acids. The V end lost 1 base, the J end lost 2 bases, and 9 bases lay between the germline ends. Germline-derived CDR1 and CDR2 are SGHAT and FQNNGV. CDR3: CASSLALRAYEQYF. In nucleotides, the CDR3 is TGTGCCAGCAGCTTAGCTCTCCGGGCCTACGAGCAGTACTTC.